A single sample is the source of the 5 T cell receptor beta chains below, sequenced in a study of T cells in Graves' hyperthyroidism and ophthalmopathy. From RNA transcripts, TCR beta CDR3 regions were amplified. First-round RT-PCR targeting the TCR CDR3 was performed with the HTBI primer set. One entry per CDR3 protein results from TCRdb running MiXCR on the multiplex PCR reads. The sample holds nearly 750,000 distinct CDR3 sequences, over 35% seen once. What was sequenced was blood. These receptors originate from a woman aged 40 to 50 with Graves' hyperthyroidism.

This clonotype has only a few counts. V is TRBV28 and J is TRBJ1-5, with 7 nucleotides matching TRBD1. The CDR3 is made up of 15 amino acids. Germline assignment: CDR1 MDHEN and CDR2 SYDVKM. J lost 1 base, V lost 4 bases, and 4 bases had no gene match. The CDR3 spells CASSSPQGSNQPQHF. The CDR3 coding sequence is TGTGCCAGCAGTTCCCCACAGGGGAGCAATCAGCCCCAGCATTTT.

This clonotype appeared a few times. V usage is TRBV7-9 and J usage is TRBJ1-1, with a tentative D call TRBD1 (5 bases). Trimming took off 5 bases at V and 4 bases at J, with 20 bases between the two ends. The CDR3 is 16 residues long. The V gene's germline CDR1 is SEHNR and CDR2 FQNEAQ (reference sequence). The CDR3 DNA reads TGTGCCAGCAGCCAAGGACATAAGTACCAGGGCACTGAAGCTTTCTTT. It translates to CASSQGHKYQGTEAFF. Full variable domain (missing parts from reference TRBV7-9 and TRBJ1-1): DTGVSQNPRHKITKRGQNVTFRCDPISEHNRLYWYRQTLGQGPEFLTYFQNEAQLEKSRLLSDRFSAERPKGSFSTLEIQRTEQGDSAMYLCASSQGHKYQGTEAFFGQGTRLTVV.

This clonotype has more than one count but fewer than ten. V is TRBV6-5 and J is TRBJ1-5; 7 bases are shared with TRBD1. The CDR3 consists of 13 residues. V was clipped by 8 bases and J by 4 bases; unmatched bases: 5. Per the germline V gene, CDR1 is MNHEY and CDR2 is SVGAGI. CDR3 sequence: CASGTDLNQPQHF. Here the CDR3 DNA reads TGTGCCAGCGGGACAGATCTAAATCAGCCCCAGCATTTT.

V usage is TRBV4-2 and J usage is TRBJ1-1; D is possibly TRBD1 (5 bases). Trimming cost V 8 bases and J 6 bases, with 16 bases left between them. The CDR3 loop spans 13 amino acids. Germline V gene data show CDR1 as LGHNA and CDR2 as YNFKEQ. CDR3 region: CASARGGWPEAFF. The CDR3 nucleotides read TGTGCCAGCGCTAGGGGCGGGTGGCCTGAAGCTTTCTTT.

This clonotype was counted ten times or more. The chain employs TRBV10-2 and TRBJ2-7; D possibly matches TRBD1 or TRBD2 (7 bases each). Trimming stripped 8 bases from V and 6 bases from J, with 17 bases between. The CDR3 length is 13 residues. CDR1 and CDR2 from the germline V gene are WSHSY and SAAADI. CDR3 in amino acids: CASLQGREREQYF. CDR3 DNA sequence: TGCGCCAGCCTACAGGGGAGGGAACGCGAGCAGTACTTC.